This T cell receptor beta chain was identified in a study of ipilimumab plus nivolumab after autologous stem cell transplantation. Study overall: Median doses per patient: about five ipilimumab, about eight nivolumab.

The CDR3 is 15 amino acids. Per germline, CDR1 SGHNT and CDR2 YYREEE (reference sequence). Trimming removed 2 bases from V and 5 bases from J; junction bases left unmatched: 9. This clone was recorded once. Measured with immunoSEQ multiplex PCR; TCRdb has only the in-frame clones, and not every one. The sample holds 10,000 to 15,000 clones; 73% are singletons and the top ten take approximately 15%. The chain has TRBV5-4 and TRBJ2-5; 7 bases map to TRBD2. The receptor was derived from a male donor with diffuse large B-cell lymphoma. The material sequenced was PBMCs, taken in a trial of ipilimumab plus nivolumab as post-transplant consolidation. The CDR3 region is CASSFPPGRGETQYF. Written as DNA, the CDR3 is TGTGCCAGCAGCTTTCCCCCGGGGCGGGGGGAGACCCAGTACTTC.